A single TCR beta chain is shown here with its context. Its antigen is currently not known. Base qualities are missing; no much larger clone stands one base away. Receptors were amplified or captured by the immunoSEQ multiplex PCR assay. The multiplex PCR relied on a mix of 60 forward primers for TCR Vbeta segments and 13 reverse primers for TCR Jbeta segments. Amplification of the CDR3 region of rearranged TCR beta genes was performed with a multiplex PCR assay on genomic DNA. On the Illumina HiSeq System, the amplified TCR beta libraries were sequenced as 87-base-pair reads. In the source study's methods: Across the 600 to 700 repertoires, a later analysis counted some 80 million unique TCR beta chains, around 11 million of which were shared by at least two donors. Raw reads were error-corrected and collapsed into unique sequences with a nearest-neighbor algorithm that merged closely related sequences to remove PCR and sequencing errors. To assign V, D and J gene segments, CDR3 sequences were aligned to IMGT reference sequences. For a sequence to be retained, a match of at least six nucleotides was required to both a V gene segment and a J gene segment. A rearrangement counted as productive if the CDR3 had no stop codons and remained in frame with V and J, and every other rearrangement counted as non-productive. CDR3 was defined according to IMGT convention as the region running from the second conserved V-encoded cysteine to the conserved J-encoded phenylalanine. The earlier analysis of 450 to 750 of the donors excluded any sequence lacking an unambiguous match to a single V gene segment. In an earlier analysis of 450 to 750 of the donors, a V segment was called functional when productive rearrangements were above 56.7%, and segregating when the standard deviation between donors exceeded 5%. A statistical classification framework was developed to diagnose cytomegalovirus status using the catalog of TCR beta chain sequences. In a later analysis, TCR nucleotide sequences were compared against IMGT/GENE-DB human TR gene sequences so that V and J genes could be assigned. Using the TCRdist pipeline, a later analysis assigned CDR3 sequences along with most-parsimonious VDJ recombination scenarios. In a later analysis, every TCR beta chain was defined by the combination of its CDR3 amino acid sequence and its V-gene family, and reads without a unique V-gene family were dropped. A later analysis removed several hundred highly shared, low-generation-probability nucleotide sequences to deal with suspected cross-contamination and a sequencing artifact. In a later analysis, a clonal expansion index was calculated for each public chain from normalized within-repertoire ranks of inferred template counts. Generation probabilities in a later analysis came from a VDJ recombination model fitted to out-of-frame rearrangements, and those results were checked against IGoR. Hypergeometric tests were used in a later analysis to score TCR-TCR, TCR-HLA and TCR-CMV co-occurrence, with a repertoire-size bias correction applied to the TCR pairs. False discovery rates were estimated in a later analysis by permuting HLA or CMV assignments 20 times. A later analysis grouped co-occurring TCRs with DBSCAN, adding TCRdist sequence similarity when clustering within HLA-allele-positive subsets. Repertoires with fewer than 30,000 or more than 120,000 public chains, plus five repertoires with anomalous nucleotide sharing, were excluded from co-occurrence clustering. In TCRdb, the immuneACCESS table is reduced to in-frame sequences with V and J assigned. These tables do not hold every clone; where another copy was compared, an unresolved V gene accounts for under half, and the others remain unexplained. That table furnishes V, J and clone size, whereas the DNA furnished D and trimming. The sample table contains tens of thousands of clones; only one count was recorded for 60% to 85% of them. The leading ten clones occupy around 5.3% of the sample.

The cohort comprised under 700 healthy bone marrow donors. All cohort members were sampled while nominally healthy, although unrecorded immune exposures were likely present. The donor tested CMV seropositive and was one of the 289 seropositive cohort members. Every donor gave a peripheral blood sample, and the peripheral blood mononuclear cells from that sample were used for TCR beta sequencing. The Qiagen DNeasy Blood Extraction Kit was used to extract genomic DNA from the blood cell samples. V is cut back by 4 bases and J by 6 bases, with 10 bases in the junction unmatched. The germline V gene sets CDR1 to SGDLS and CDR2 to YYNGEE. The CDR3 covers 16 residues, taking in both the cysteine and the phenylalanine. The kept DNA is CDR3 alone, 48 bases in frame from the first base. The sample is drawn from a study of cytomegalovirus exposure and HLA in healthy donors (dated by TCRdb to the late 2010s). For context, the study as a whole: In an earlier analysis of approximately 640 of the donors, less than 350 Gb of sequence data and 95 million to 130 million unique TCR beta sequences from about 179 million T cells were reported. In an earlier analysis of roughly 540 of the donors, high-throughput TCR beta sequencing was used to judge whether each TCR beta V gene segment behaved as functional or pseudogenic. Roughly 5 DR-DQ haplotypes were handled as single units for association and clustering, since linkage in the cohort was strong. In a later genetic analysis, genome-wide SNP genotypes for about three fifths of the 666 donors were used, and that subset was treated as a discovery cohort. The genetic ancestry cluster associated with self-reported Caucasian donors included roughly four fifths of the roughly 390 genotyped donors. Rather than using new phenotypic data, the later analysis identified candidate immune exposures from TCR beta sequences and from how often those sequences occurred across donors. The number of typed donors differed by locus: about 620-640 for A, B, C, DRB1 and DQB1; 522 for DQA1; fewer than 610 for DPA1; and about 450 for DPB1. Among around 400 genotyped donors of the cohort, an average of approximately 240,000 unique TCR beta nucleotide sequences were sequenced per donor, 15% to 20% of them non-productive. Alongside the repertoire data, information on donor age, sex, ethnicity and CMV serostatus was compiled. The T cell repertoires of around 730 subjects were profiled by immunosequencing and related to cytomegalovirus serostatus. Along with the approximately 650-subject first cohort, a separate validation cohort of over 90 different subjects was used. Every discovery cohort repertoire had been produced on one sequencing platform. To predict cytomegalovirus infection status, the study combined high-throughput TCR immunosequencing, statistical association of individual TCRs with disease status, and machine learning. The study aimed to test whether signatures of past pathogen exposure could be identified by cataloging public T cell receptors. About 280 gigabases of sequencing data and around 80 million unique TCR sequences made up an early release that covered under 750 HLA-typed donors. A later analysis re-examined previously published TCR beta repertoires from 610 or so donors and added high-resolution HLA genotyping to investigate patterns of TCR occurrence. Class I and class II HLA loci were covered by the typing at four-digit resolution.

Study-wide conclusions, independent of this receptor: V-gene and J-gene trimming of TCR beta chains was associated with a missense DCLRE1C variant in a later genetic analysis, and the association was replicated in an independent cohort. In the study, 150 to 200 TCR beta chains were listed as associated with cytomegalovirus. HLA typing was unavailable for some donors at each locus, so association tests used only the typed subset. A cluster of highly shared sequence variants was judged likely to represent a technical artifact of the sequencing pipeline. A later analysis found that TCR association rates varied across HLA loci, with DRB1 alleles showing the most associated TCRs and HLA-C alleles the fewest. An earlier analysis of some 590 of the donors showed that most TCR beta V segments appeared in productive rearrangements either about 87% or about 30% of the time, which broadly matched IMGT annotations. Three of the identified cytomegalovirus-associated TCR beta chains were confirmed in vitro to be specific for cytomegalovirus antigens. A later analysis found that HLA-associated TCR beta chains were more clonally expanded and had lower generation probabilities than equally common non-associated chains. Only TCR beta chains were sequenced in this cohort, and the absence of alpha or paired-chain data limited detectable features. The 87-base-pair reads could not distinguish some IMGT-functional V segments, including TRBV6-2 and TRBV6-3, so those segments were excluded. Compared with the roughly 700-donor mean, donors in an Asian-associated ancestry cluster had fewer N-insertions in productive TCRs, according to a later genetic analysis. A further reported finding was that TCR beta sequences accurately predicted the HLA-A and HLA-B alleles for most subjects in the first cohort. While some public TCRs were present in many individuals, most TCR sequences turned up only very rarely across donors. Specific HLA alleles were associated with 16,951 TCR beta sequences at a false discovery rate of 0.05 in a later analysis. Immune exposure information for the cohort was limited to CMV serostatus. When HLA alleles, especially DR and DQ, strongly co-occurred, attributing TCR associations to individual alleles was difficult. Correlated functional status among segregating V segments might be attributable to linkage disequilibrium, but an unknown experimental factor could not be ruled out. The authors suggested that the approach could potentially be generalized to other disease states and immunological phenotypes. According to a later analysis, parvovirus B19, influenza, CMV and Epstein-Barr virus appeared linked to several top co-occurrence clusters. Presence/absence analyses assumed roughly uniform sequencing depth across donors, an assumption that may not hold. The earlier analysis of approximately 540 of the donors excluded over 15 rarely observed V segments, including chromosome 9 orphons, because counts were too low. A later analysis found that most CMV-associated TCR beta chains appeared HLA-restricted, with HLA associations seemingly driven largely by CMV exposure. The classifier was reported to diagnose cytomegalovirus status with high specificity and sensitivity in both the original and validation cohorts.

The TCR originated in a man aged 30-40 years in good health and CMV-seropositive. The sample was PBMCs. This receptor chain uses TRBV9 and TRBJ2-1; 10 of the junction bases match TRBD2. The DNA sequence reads TGTGCCAGCAGCCCCAGCCTAGCGGGAGCGGTCAATGAGCAGTTCTTC. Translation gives CASSPSLAGAVNEQFF.